Shown below are 26 T cell receptor beta chains from a single sample sequenced in a study of blood T cell repertoires in COVID-19. The method was immunoSEQ multiplex PCR; TCRdb's version includes in-frame clones alone and lacks a portion of them. The sample holds under 85,000 clones, 86% seen once. Sequencing was done on a sample of peripheral blood. Every receptor here comes from a human donor in a cohort sampled during active COVID-19.

This clone was seen just once. CDR3 sequence (DNA): TGTGCCAGCAGCTTAGTCCGGGGAGAGGCAGATACGCAGTATTTT. Translated: CASSLVRGEADTQYF. The chain uses TRBV7-2 and TRBJ2-3, with D possibly TRBD2 on 5 matching bases. The length of the CDR3 is 15 residues. Germline V gene lookup returns CDR1 SGHTA and CDR2 FQGNSA. The ends were cut back, 1 base at V and 4 bases at J, with 12 bases in the middle.

The gene calls are TRBV6-2 or TRBV6-3 and TRBJ2-1; maybe TRBD2 (5 bases). The CDR3 totals 17 residues. V lost 5 bases, J lost 0 bases, and 17 bases lay in between. Germline CDR1 is MNHEY and CDR2 is SVGEGT. CDR3 sequence reads: CASSPRPGVSSYNEQFF. The CDR3 nucleotides are TGTGCCAGCAGTCCCCGACCCGGGGTTAGCTCCTACAATGAGCAGTTCTTC.

The rearrangement links TRBV5-6 to TRBJ2-1; 7 bases align to TRBD2. V lost 1 base to trimming and J lost 8 bases; unmatched junction nucleotides: 9. The CDR3 covers 15 residues. Germline lookup yields CDR1 SGHDT and CDR2 YYEEEE. CDR3 nucleotides: TGTGCCAGCAGCTTGAGTGAAGCGGGGTTGCATGAGCAGTTCTTC. It translates to CASSLSEAGLHEQFF.

The V and J genes are TRBV18 and TRBJ2-1; D unresolved. The V gene lost 6 bases and the J gene lost 6 bases, with 6 bases spanning the gap. The CDR3 totals 11 residues. Germline loops: CDR1 KGHSH, CDR2 LQKENI. CDR3 amino acids: CASSPLNEQFF. CDR3 in DNA: TGTGCCAGCTCCCCTCTCAATGAGCAGTTCTTC.

The chain carries TRBV5-8 and TRBJ1-1; the D gene is possibly TRBD1 (6 bases). The CDR3 sequence is 15 residues long. V was trimmed by 3 bases and J by 3 bases, leaving 15 bases between them. Per germline, CDR1 SGHTS and CDR2 YDEGEE. For the CDR3, the DNA is TGTGCCAGCAGCTCCTGGGAGCAGGGGCACACTGAAGCTTTCTTT. Translated, it gives CASSSWEQGHTEAFF.

The chain combines TRBV15 with TRBJ2-1; weak D call: TRBD1 (8 bases). This CDR3 spans 16 amino acids. Germline V gives CDR1 LNHNV, CDR2 YYDKDF (reference sequence). V was clipped by 3 bases and J by 6 bases, with 18 bases between them. The CDR3 loop is CATSRGGDRSLNEQFF. For the CDR3, the DNA is TGTGCCACCAGCAGGGGGGGGGACAGGTCGCTCAATGAGCAGTTCTTC.

This clone was counted between two and nine times. This chain uses TRBV27 with TRBJ1-4; possible D gene TRBD1, 6 bases. V was trimmed by 5 bases and J by 8 bases, leaving 12 bases between them. In germline, CDR1 is MNHEY, CDR2 SMNVEV (reference sequence). CDR3 size: 13 residues. The CDR3, as DNA: TGTGCCAGCAGTGCTGAGGGGGGGGAAAAACTGTTTTTT. This sequence encodes CASSAEGGEKLFF. Full variable domain (outside the CDR3, taken from reference TRBV27 and TRBJ1-4): EAQVTQNPRYLITVTGKKLTVTCSQNMNHEYMSWYRQDPGLGLRQIYYSMNVEVTDKGDVPEGYKVSRKEKRNFPLILESPSPNQTSLYFCASSAEGGEKLFFGSGTQLSVL.

V gene TRBV13 combines with J gene TRBJ2-1, with a tentative D call TRBD2 (5 bases). Trimming removed 0 bases from V and 9 bases from J, with 15 bases in between. Germline values: CDR1 PRHDT, CDR2 FYEKMQ (reference sequence). The CDR3 totals 15 residues. CDR3 DNA: TGTGCCAGCAGCTTAGGCCTAACGTCGGGAACTGAGCAGTTCTTC. Its protein is CASSLGLTSGTEQFF.

This clone came up a few times. The chain uses TRBV7-8 and TRBJ1-1; possible D gene TRBD1, 5 bases. The CDR3 has 13 amino acids. Per germline, CDR1 SGHVS and CDR2 FQNEAQ. V shed 5 bases and J shed 1 base, with 8 bases lying between them. The CDR3 DNA reads as TGTGCCAGCAGCATCGACAGGAACACTGAAGCTTTCTTT. As protein: CASSIDRNTEAFF.

The V call is TRBV5-1, the J call TRBJ1-6; D is perhaps TRBD1 (5 bases). The CDR3 consists of 15 residues. Trimming took off 0 bases at V and 3 bases at J, with 7 bases between the two ends. Germline values: CDR1 SGHRS, CDR2 YFSETQ. CDR3 in DNA: TGCGCCAGCAGCTTGGGACAGAACTATAATTCACCCCTCCACTTT. It yields the protein CASSLGQNYNSPLHF.

This clone was seen once. The rearrangement uses TRBV12-3 or TRBV12-4 and TRBJ2-2; D remains ambiguous. There are 12 residues in the CDR3. V lost 3 bases, J lost 6 bases, and 5 bases lay in between. The DNA of the CDR3 is TGTGCCAGCAGTTTGTCGGCCGGGGAGCTGTTTTTT. As protein: CASSLSAGELFF.

This clone came up once. The V gene is TRBV19, the J gene TRBJ1-5, with 7 bases aligning to TRBD1. After removal of 4 bases from V and 3 bases from J, the junction contained 9 bases not matched to a gene. Germline V CDR1 and CDR2: LNHDA, SQIVND (reference sequence). The CDR3 totals 16 residues. The chain's CDR3 is CASSKFGTENNQPQHF. In nucleotides, the CDR3 is TGTGCCAGTAGTAAATTCGGGACAGAAAACAATCAGCCCCAGCATTTT.

This clone came up once. The chain links TRBV7-2 to TRBJ2-7; TRBD2 agrees at 12 bases. This CDR3 contains 15 residues. Trimming cost V 4 bases and J 2 bases; bases outside gene matches: 3. Germline values: CDR1 SGHTA, CDR2 FQGNSA. The CDR3 spells CASSSSSGGAYEQYF. The CDR3 DNA follows: TGTGCCAGCAGCTCGTCTAGCGGGGGGGCCTACGAGCAGTACTTC.

The chain is built from TRBV3-1 (or the pseudogene TRBV3-2) and TRBJ1-6; D unresolved. In germline, CDR1 is LGHDT, CDR2 YNNKEL (reference sequence). The CDR3 is 14 amino acids. The V gene lost 4 bases and the J gene lost 7 bases, with 11 bases spanning the gap. CDR3 residues: CASSLREQNSPLHF. The CDR3 region has the DNA TGTGCCAGCAGCCTCCGGGAGCAAAATTCACCCCTCCACTTT.

The chain is built from TRBV10-3 and TRBJ2-2; 9 bases align to TRBD1. CDR1 is ENHRY and CDR2 is SYGVKD in the germline V gene. The CDR3 is made up of 15 amino acids. Trimming at V came to 4 bases and at J to 5 bases, leaving 5 bases not matched to a gene. CDR3 protein: CAISAGQGGTGELFF. The CDR3 coding sequence is TGTGCCATCAGTGCGGGACAGGGCGGGACCGGGGAGCTGTTTTTT.

The chain uses TRBV30 and TRBJ1-5, with TRBD1 identical over 10 bases. Per germline, CDR1 GTSNPN and CDR2 SVGIG (reference sequence). V lost 1 base and J lost 2; bases outside the gene matches: 2. This CDR3 is 15 amino acids long. The DNA of the CDR3 is TGTGCCTGGAGTGAGGGACAGGGGCGCAATCAGCCCCAGCATTTT. Protein: CAWSEGQGRNQPQHF.

This clone was counted a few times. The chain carries TRBV5-4 and TRBJ1-1; tentatively, D is TRBD1 (6 bases). The germline V and J ends were trimmed by 1 base and 1 base, with 11 bases remaining between them. This CDR3 has 15 amino acids. CDR1 SGHNT and CDR2 YYREEE come from the germline V gene (reference sequence). The CDR3 coding sequence is TGTGCCAGCAGCTTGCGAAGGGGACAGAACACTGAAGCTTTCTTT. This translates into CASSLRRGQNTEAFF.

The rearrangement joins TRBV12-3 or TRBV12-4 to TRBJ1-2; no reliable D call. V was cut by 5 bases and J by 7 bases, with 11 bases left in between. The CDR3 totals 12 residues. The CDR3 loop is CASSLGLRGYTF. CDR3 coding DNA: TGTGCCAGCAGTCTAGGACTCCGTGGCTACACCTTC.

This sequence joins TRBV2 and TRBJ2-7; 8 nucleotides line up with TRBD2. The CDR3 is 14 amino acids. Germline V gene data show CDR1 as SNHLY and CDR2 as FYNNEI. V trimming: 6 bases; J trimming: 7 bases; junction bases outside the gene matches: 11. The CDR3 region is CASRAQRAGEEQYF. CDR3 in DNA: TGTGCCAGCAGGGCCCAGCGAGCGGGGGAAGAGCAGTACTTC.

Here the CDR3 DNA reads TGTGCCAGTAGTATCTCGCCGGGACTAGGCACAGATACGCAGTATTTT. Protein sequence: CASSISPGLGTDTQYF. The chain combines TRBV19 with TRBJ2-3; 8 bases are a match to TRBD2. After removal of 3 bases from V and 1 base from J, the junction contained 6 bases not matched to a gene. Germline V gene lookup returns CDR1 LNHDA and CDR2 SQIVND (reference sequence). The CDR3 runs 16 residues.

Points on this clone: The sample holds other DNA sequences that translate to the same CDR3. This chain connects TRBV3-1 (or the pseudogene TRBV3-2) to TRBJ1-3, with D perhaps matching TRBD1 (5 bases). This CDR3 is 15 amino acids long. The V gene lost 1 base and the J gene lost 4 bases, with 11 bases spanning the gap. Per the germline V gene, CDR1 is LGHDT and CDR2 is YNNKEL (reference sequence). Here the CDR3 DNA reads TGTGCCAGCAGCCAAGCGGCAGGGTCCGGAAACACCATATATTTT. It encodes CASSQAAGSGNTIYF.

In DNA form, the CDR3 reads TGTGCCACCAGCCGGGGAGGGTATAGCAATCAGCCCCAGCATTTT. This translates into CATSRGGYSNQPQHF. The chain links TRBV2 to TRBJ1-5; no clear D. Germline values: CDR1 SNHLY, CDR2 FYNNEI. The CDR3 is 15 residues long. V was cut by 10 bases and J by 0 bases, with 16 bases left in between.

The chain links TRBV4-2 to TRBJ2-5; D is perhaps TRBD2 (6 bases). This CDR3 spans 16 amino acids. With 0 bases removed from V and 1 base from J, the gap between germline ends came to 12 bases. Germline lookup yields CDR1 LGHNA and CDR2 YNFKEQ. The CDR3 region has the DNA TGTGCCAGCAGCCAAGAAATTGGGACTTTCCAAGAGACCCAGTACTTC. Residues: CASSQEIGTFQETQYF.

This chain uses TRBV9 with TRBJ2-1; 8 nucleotides match TRBD2. This CDR3 region has 16 residues. J lost 6 bases, V lost 4 bases, and 12 bases had no gene match. Germline loops: CDR1 SGDLS, CDR2 YYNGEE. CDR3 amino acids: CASSSTERGHGNEQFF. DNA for the CDR3: TGTGCCAGCAGCTCGACGGAGCGGGGGCACGGCAATGAGCAGTTCTTC.

The chain uses TRBV7-2 and TRBJ2-7; TRBD2 matches at 8 bases. V was pared by 5 bases and J by 4 bases, with 16 bases of the junction left unmatched. CDR1 SGHTA and CDR2 FQGNSA come from the germline V gene. This CDR3 comprises 17 residues. CDR3 amino acids: CASSPSGVAGSTYEQYF. CDR3 coding DNA: TGTGCCAGCAGCCCCTCCGGAGTAGCGGGGTCCACTTACGAGCAGTACTTC.

This clone was observed a few times. The chain employs TRBV2 and TRBJ2-3; possibly TRBD2 for D (7 bases). Germline V gene data show CDR1 as SNHLY and CDR2 as FYNNEI. The V end was cut by 8 bases, the J end by 0 bases, with 15 bases between. The CDR3 is 15 residues long. The DNA for the CDR3 is TGTGCCAGCCAAGGGGGGGGCTTCAGCACAGATACGCAGTATTTT. The encoded protein is CASQGGGFSTDTQYF.